This TCR beta chain was obtained from a study of blood T cell repertoires in COVID-19. Authors' data handling: Scientists estimated how many nucleated cells there were by amplifying reference gene primers. The method was immunoSEQ multiplex PCR; TCRdb's version includes in-frame clones alone and lacks a portion of them. V, J and clone size were drawn from that table, and D and trimming were deduced from the DNA. The sample consists of tens of thousands of clones, 89% of them appearing once. Germline V CDR1 and CDR2: SGHRS, YFSETQ. V lost 4 bases to trimming and J lost 4 bases; unmatched junction nucleotides: 2. The CDR3 covers 14 residues.

Source material: peripheral blood. This chain joins TRBV5-1 and TRBJ2-1, with TRBD2 matching 10 bases. The origin of this receptor is an elderly man with acute or convalescent COVID-19. Written as DNA, the CDR3 is TGCGCCAGCAGCACTAGCGGGGTATACAATGAGCAGTTCTTC. This translates into CASSTSGVYNEQFF.